This paragraph covers one TCR beta chain sequence. As yet, its antigen is unknown. This sample was taken from a study of human T cells and chemical hapten exposure. About the study: The sensitizer, 2% DPC, was used on approximately 2 cm by approximately 2 cm of upper inner arm skin. Findings and limits, study-wide: No alteration of TCRs above 1 in 1000 frequency was seen with DPC sensitization. All donors were alopecia patients, so their immunity may differ from that of healthy people.

Noted time point: patch test 1, 2 weeks after DPC sensitization. Treatment: therapeutic diphenylcyclopropenone sensitization with weekly scalp DPC. Each donor was an alopecia patient between 18 and 70 years of age who qualified for DPC. TCRdb re-analysed the RACE reads in MiXCR, keeping a single row per CDR3 protein. The repertoire holds fewer than 95,000 distinct CDR3 sequences, with over 9.5% as singletons. The specimen comprised whole blood, sampled in connection with sensitization to the hapten diphenylcyclopropenone (DPC). This TCR was recovered from a man between 40 and 49 years old with alopecia areata. Some clones in this sample may be carry-over from other donors' samples.

CDR3 protein: CAWSTADQPQHF. CDR3 coding DNA: TGTGCCTGGTCGACCGCGGACCAGCCCCAGCATTTT. The genes are TRBV30 and TRBJ1-5; D remains unclear. Trimming stripped 5 bases from V and 7 bases from J, with 12 bases between. Germline CDR1 and CDR2: GTSNPN and SVGIG (reference sequence). The CDR3 runs 12 residues. The whole variable domain, filled in from reference TRBV30 and TRBJ1-5, reads SQTIHQWPATLVQPVGSPLSLECTVEGTSNPNLYWYRQAAGRGLQLLFYSVGIGQISSEVPQNLSASRPQDRQFILSSKKLLLSDSGFYLCAWSTADQPQHFGDGTRLSIL.